This T cell receptor beta chain was retrieved from a study of blood T cell repertoires in COVID-19. The CDR3 sequence is 17 residues long. Germline V CDR1 and CDR2: LNHNV, YYDKDF (reference sequence). Trimming shortened V by 1 base and J by 3 bases, and 16 bases separated the two germline ends. Generated by immunoSEQ multiplex PCR, the TCRdb table keeps only in-frame clones and is missing some. The table shows 200,000 to 250,000 clones, with 70% to 90% occurring only once. The sample taken for sequencing was PBMCs or T cells enriched from blood (not recorded which). The V and J genes are TRBV15 and TRBJ1-5, with D hard to call. The TCR comes from a young man who had recovered from COVID-19. CDR3 amino acids: CATSRGRETGINQPQHF. The CDR3 bases are TGTGCCACCAGCAGAGGAAGGGAGACGGGAATCAATCAGCCCCAGCATTTT.